The TCR beta chain described here comes from a study of cytomegalovirus exposure and HLA in healthy donors. There are 14 residues in the CDR3. Trimming removed 3 bases from V and 4 bases from J; junction bases left unmatched: 3. CDR1 and CDR2 (germline): SNHLY, FYNNEI. The study ran its PCR with 60 Vbeta and 13 Jbeta primers. Profiled with immunoSEQ multiplex PCR; TCRdb holds only in-frame clones, not every one. The table includes tens of thousands of clones, 72% detected once. Input material: PBMCs. The sequence derives from a woman aged 40 to 50 in good health and CMV-seropositive. This sequence joins TRBV2 and TRBJ1-5, with 7 bases that match TRBD1. DNA for the CDR3: TGTGCCAGCAGTGAGATGGGACAGAATCAGCCCCAGCATTTT. Protein: CASSEMGQNQPQHF.